Below are 16 T cell receptor beta chains sequenced from a single sample in a study of tumor-infiltrating lymphocytes in primary liver carcinoma. The input was 500 ng total RNA; TCR beta cDNA was made from it with a constant-region primer. The TCR beta library was amplified through three nested multiplex PCR rounds in a modified ARM-PCR procedure. For roughly 10 cycles apiece, the opening two PCR rounds ran with TRBV1-TRBV30 forward primers and a C-beta reverse primer. Using its own MiXCR run on the multiplex PCR reads, TCRdb lists one record per CDR3 protein. Among roughly 100,000 distinct CDR3 sequences listed, around 73% were seen once. Starting material for RNA and DNA co-extraction consisted of roughly 17-31 mg of unsorted bulk tissue. The material sequenced was liver tumor tissue from sampling region 2. As for subset: tumor region T2, inferior pole. The source of these receptors is a woman aged 55 to 70 with primary liver carcinoma and hepatitis B virus infection.

As regards this clonotype: This may arise from a read error, as a much more abundant clone is one base away. The J gene is TRBJ2-1, the V gene TRBV12-5; D uncertain. This CDR3 is built from 15 residues. Germline CDR1 and CDR2: LGHNT and FRNRAP. Written as DNA, the CDR3 is TGTGTTAGTGGTTTGGGCACCCTCCCCGGACATGAGCAGTTCTTC. Its translation: CVSGLGTLPGHEQFF.

Concerning this clonotype: Possible read error: a much larger clone is one base away. The chain joins TRBV6-5 to TRBJ2-7; the D gene is possibly TRBD2 (5 bases). The CDR3 is 13 amino acids. Trimming took off 2 bases at V and 3 bases at J, with 8 bases between the two ends. From germline, CDR1 is MNHEY and CDR2 SVGAGI. The CDR3 coding sequence is TGTGCCAGCAGTTACATCCGGGACTACGAGCAGTACTTC. It specifies CASSYIRDYEQYF.

Regarding this clonotype: This may arise from a read error, as a much more abundant clone is one base away. The rearrangement links TRBV6-5 to TRBJ1-2; 8 nucleotides line up with TRBD1. Germline trimming cut 8 bases from V and 8 bases from J; bases unmatched to any gene: 13. The CDR3 runs to 14 residues. Per germline, CDR1 MNHEY and CDR2 SVGAGI. This CDR3 reads CASGPGGSELGYTF. The CDR3 nucleotides are TGTGCCAGCGGTCCAGGGGGCTCCGAATTGGGCTACACCTTC.

This clonotype was detected ten times or more. The chain couples TRBV6-5 to TRBJ2-3; no reliable D call. This CDR3 has 12 residues. The germline V gene encodes CDR1 MNHEY and CDR2 SVGAGI. The V end was cut by 5 bases, the J end by 6 bases, with 9 bases between. The CDR3 DNA reads TGTGCCAGCAGTCCCTATGCTGATACGCAGTATTTT. Protein sequence: CASSPYADTQYF.

As to this clonotype: The CDR3 does not close with the conserved phenylalanine or tryptophan, likely indicating a read error. The chain uses TRBV11-2 and TRBJ2-2, with D unclear. Germline V gives CDR1 SGHAT, CDR2 FQNNGV. The CDR3 runs 13 residues. The V end lost 0 bases, the J end lost 8 bases, and 7 bases lay between the germline ends. The DNA for the CDR3 is TGTGCCAGCAGCTTAGATGGAACTGGGGAGCTGTTTTCT. The encoded protein is CASSLDGTGELFS.

In regard to this clonotype: Its ends do not fully match the called genes, so a read error is possible. The chain has TRBV12-3 or TRBV12-4 and TRBJ1-1; D is perhaps TRBD1 (5 bases). The CDR3 extends over 13 amino acids. The DNA of the CDR3 is TGTGCCAGGAGGGGTTACTCGAACACCGAAGCTTTCTTT. Encoded protein: CARRGYSNTEAFF.

Many counts were recorded for this clonotype. The rearrangement links TRBV4-1 to TRBJ1-2; D is unclear. Germline assignment: CDR1 MGHRA and CDR2 YSYEKL. V was shortened by 0 bases and J by 7 bases, with 6 bases between the two germline ends. There are 12 residues in the CDR3. The chain's CDR3 is CASSQERVGYTF. DNA for the CDR3: TGCGCCAGCAGCCAAGAAAGGGTTGGCTACACCTTC.

This clonotype was detected many times. V gene TRBV14 combines with J gene TRBJ1-1, with D unclear. The V end was cut by 1 base, the J end by 1 base, with 7 bases between. CDR1 is SGHDN, CDR2 FVKESK, per germline. This CDR3 contains 14 residues. CDR3 nucleotide sequence: TGTGCCAGCAGCCAAGGTCTCCGGAACACTGAAGCTTTCTTT. It is translated as CASSQGLRNTEAFF.

There are a few counts of this clonotype. Since a much larger clone is just one base distant, this may be a read error. J is TRBJ2-5 and V is TRBV6-2 or TRBV6-3; 11 positions match TRBD2. CDR1 and CDR2 from the germline V gene are MNHEY and SVGEGT. The CDR3 has 15 residues. With V trimmed by 4 bases and J by 0 bases, 1 base remained unmatched. CDR3 in amino acids: CASSLLAGDQETQYF. For the CDR3, the DNA is TGTGCCAGCAGTTTACTAGCGGGGGACCAAGAGACCCAGTACTTC.

In its sample, this clonotype was seen a few times. A much larger clone lies a single base off, so this may be a read error. This rearrangement joins TRBV6-5 to TRBJ2-2, with D possibly matching TRBD1 (6 bases). The germline V gene has CDR1 MNHEY and CDR2 SVGAGI. The CDR3 length is 13 residues. Trimming pared 4 bases from V and 6 bases from J, leaving 9 bases between. The CDR3 DNA reads as TGTGCCAGCAGTTCAGGGGTCGCCGGGGAGCTGTTTTTT. Protein sequence: CASSSGVAGELFF.

With respect to this clonotype: At one end the junction does not follow the germline gene, possibly because of a read error. The chain uses TRBV10-3 and TRBJ2-2; tentative D call: TRBD2 (5 bases). The CDR3 runs to 15 residues. CDR1 is ENHRY and CDR2 is SYGVKD in the germline V gene. The CDR3 spells CTIKGAETNTGELFF. The CDR3, as DNA: TGTACCATCAAGGGAGCGGAAACGAACACCGGGGAGCTGTTTTTT.

The chain has TRBV28 and TRBJ2-3; tentatively, D is TRBD2 (5 bases). There are 16 residues in the CDR3. Germline CDR1 is MDHEN and CDR2 is SYDVKM. With 7 bases removed from V and 2 bases from J, the gap between germline ends came to 19 bases. The CDR3 coding sequence is TGTGCCAGCAATTTGTCTGGAGGCACTCTCACAGATACGCAGTATTTT. Translated, it gives CASNLSGGTLTDTQYF.

Comment on this clonotype: Because the CDR3 is missing its conserved closing phenylalanine or tryptophan, this is likely a read error. This chain connects TRBV11-2 to TRBJ1-5; D unresolved. This CDR3 comprises 15 residues. Looked up from germline, CDR1 is SGHAT and CDR2 is FQNNGV. CDR3 region: CTSSPDPGRNQPQHY. Here the CDR3 DNA reads TGTACCAGCAGCCCCGACCCCGGGAGGAATCAGCCCCAGCATTAT.

Points on this clonotype: Mismatch with germline at one junction end may stem from a read error. V and J are TRBV5-6 and TRBJ1-5, with 7 bases that match TRBD1. CDR1 and CDR2 (germline): SGHDT, YYEEEE. The CDR3 is made up of 15 amino acids. CDR3 sequence (DNA): TGTGCCTGCAGCGCCGGGACAGCCTCAGGTCAGCCCCAGCATTTT. This encodes CACSAGTASGQPQHF.

In the case of this clonotype: A read error may be the cause here, since a much bigger clone is one base away. The rearrangement uses TRBV19 and TRBJ2-1, with 12 bases aligning to TRBD2. Germline loops: CDR1 LNHDA, CDR2 SQIVND (reference sequence). Germline trimming cut 7 bases from V and 6 bases from J; bases unmatched to any gene: 7. CDR3 length: 15 residues. The CDR3 DNA reads TGTGCCAGTAATCTACTAGCGGGAGGTATCAATGAGCAGTTCTTC. It is translated as CASNLLAGGINEQFF. The full variable domain, with the rest looked up from reference TRBV19 and TRBJ2-1, is DGGITQSPKYLFRKEGQNVTLSCEQNLNHDAMYWYRQDPGQGLRLIYYSQIVNDFQKGDIAEGYSVSREKKESFPLTVTSAQKNPTAFYLCASNLLAGGINEQFFGPGTRLTVL.

A word on this clonotype: A read error may account for a junction end that differs from germline. The CDR3 nucleotides are TGTGCCAGCTGCTTAGATGGTAGCTCCTACAATGGACAGTTCTTC. This encodes CASCLDGSSYNGQFF. The rearrangement joins TRBV11-2 to TRBJ2-1; D uncertain. This CDR3 region has 15 residues. The germline gives CDR1 SGHAT, CDR2 FQNNGV.